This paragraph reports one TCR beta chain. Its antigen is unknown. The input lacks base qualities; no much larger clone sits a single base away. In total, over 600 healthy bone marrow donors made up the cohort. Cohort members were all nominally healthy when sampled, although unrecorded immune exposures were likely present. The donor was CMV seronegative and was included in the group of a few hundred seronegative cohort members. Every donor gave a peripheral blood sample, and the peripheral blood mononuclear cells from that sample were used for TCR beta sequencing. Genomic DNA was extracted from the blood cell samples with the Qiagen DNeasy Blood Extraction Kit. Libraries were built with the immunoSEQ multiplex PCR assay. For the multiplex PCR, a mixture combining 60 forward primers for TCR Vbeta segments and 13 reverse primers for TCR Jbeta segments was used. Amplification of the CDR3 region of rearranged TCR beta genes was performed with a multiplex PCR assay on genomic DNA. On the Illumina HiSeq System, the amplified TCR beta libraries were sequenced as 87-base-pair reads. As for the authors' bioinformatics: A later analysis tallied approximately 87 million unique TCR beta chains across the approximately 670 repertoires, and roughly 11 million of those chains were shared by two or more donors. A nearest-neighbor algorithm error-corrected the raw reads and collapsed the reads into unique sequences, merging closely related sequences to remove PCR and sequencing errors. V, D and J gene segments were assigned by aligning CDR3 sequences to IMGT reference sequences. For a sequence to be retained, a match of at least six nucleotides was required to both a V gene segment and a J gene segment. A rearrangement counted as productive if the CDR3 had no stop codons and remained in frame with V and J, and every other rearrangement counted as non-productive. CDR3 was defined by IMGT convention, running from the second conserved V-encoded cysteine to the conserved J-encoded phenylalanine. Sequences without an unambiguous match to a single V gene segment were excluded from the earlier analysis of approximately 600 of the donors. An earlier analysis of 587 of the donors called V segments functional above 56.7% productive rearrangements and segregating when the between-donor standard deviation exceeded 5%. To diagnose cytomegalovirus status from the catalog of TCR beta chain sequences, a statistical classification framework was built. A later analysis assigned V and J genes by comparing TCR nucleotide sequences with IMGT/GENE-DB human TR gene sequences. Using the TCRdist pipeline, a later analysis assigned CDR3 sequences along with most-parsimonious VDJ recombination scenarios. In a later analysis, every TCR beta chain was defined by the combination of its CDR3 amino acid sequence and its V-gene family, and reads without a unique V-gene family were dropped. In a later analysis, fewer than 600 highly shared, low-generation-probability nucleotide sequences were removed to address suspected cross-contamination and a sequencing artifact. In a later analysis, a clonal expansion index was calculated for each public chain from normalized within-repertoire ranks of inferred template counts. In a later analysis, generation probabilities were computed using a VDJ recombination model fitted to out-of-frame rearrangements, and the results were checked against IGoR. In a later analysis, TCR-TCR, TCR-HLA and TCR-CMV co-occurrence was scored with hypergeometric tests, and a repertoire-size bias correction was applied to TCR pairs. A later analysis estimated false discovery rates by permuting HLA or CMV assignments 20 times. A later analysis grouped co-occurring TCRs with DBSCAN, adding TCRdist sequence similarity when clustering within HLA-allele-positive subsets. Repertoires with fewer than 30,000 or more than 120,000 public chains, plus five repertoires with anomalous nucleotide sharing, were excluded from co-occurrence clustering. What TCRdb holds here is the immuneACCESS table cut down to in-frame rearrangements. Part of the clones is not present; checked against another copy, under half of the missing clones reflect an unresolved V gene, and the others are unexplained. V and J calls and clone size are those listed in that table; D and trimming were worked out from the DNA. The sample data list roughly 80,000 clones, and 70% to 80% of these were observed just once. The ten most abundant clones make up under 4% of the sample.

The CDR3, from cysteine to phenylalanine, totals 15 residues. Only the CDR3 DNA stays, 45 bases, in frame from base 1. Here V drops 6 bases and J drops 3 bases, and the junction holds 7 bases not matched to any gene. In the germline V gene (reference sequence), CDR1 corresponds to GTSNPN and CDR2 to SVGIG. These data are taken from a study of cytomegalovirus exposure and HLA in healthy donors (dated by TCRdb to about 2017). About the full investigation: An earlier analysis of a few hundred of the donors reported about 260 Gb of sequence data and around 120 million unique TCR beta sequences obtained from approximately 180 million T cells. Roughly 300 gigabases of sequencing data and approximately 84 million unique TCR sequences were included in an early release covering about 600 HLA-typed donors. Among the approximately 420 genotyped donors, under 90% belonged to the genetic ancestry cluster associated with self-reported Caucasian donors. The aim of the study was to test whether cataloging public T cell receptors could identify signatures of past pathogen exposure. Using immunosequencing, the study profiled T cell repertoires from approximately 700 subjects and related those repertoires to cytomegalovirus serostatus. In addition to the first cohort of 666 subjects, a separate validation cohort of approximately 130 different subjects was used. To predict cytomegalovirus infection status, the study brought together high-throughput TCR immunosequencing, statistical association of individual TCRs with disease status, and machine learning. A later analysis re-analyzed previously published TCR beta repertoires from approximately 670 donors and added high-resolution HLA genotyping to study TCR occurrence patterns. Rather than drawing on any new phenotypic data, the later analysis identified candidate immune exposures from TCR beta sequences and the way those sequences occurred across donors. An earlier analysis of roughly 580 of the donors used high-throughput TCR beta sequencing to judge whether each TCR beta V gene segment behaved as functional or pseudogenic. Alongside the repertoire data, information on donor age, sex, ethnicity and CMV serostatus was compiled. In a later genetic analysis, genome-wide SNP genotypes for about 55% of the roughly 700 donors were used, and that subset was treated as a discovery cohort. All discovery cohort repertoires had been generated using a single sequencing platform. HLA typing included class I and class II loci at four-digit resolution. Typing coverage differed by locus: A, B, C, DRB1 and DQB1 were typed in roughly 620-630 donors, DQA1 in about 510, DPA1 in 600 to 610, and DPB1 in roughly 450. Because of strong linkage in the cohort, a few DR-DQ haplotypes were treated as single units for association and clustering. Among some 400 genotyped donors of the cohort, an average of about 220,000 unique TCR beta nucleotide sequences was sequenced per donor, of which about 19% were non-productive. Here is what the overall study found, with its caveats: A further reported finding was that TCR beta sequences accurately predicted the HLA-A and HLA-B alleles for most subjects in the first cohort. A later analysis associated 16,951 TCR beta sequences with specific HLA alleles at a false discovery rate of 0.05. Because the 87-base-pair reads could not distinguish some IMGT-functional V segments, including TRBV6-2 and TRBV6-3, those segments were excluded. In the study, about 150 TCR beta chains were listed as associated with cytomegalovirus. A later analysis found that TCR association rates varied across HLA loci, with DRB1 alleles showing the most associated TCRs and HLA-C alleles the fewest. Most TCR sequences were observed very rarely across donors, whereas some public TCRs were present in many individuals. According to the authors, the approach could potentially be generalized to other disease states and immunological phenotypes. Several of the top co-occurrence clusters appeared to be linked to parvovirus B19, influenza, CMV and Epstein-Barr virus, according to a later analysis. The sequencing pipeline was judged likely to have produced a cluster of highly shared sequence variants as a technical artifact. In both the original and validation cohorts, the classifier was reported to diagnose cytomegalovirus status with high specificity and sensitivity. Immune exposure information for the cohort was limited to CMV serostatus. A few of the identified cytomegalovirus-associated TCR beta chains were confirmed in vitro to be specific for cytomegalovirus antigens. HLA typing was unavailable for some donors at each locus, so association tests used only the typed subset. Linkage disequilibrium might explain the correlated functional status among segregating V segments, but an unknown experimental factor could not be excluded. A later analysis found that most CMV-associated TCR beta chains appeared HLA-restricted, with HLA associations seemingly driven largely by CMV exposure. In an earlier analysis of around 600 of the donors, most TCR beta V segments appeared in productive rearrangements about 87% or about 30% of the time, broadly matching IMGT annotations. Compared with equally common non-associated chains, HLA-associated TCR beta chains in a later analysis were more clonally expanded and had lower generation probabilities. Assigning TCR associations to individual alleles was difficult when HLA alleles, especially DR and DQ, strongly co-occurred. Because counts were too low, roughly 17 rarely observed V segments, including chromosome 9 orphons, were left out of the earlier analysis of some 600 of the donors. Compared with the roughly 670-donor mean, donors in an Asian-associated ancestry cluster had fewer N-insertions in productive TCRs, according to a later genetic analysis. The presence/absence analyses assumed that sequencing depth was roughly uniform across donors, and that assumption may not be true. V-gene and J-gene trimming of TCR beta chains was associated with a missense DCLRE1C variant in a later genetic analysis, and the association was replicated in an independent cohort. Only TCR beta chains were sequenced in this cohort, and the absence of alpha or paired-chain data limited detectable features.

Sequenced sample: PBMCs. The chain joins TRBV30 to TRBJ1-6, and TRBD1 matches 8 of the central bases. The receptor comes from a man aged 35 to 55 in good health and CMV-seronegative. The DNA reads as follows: TGTGCCTGCCGGACAGGGAGCTTCTATAATTCACCCCTCCACTTT. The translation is CACRTGSFYNSPLHF.